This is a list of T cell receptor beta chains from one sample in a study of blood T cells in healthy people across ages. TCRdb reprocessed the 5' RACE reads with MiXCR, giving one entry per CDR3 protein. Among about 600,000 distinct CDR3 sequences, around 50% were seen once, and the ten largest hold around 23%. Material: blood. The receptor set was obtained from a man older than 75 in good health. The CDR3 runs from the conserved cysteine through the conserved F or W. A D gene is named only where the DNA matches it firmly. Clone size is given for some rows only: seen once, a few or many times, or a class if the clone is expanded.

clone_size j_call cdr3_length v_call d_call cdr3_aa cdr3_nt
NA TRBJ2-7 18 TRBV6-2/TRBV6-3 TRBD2 CASSFPTALTSGNNEQYF TGTGCCAGCAGTTTCCCGACTGCCCTGACTAGCGGCAACAATGAGCAGTACTTC
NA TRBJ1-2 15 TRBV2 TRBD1 CASSEAQRTGKGYTF TGTGCCAGCAGTGAAGCGCAGCGGACAGGAAAAGGCTACACCTTC
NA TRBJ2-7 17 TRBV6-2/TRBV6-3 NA CASSYTQRNSGSYEQYF TGTGCCAGCAGTTACACACAAAGGAACAGCGGGTCCTACGAGCAGTACTTC
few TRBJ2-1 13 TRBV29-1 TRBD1 CSVEAGTGIEQFF TGCAGCGTTGAAGCCGGGACAGGGATCGAGCAGTTCTTC
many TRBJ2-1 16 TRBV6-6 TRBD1 CASSSPDRGSINEQFF TGTGCCAGCTCCTCCCCCGACAGGGGGTCCATCAATGAGCAGTTCTTC
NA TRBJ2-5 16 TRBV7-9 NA CASSPTNTRRGETQYF TGTGCCAGCAGCCCCACCAACACTAGACGGGGAGAGACCCAGTACTTC
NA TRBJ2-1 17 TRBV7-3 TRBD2 CASSFSPKERGFHEQFF TGTGCCAGCAGTTTTTCGCCCAAGGAGCGGGGGTTCCATGAGCAGTTCTTC
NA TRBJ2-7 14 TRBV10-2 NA CASSESLGDTEQYF TGCGCCAGCAGTGAGTCCTTGGGGGATACCGAGCAGTACTTC
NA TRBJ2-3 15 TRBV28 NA CASSSARELRDTQYF TGTGCCAGCAGTTCGGCCAGGGAACTCCGAGATACGCAGTATTTT
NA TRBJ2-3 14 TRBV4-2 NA CASSQGGGTDTQYF TGTGCCAGCAGCCAAGGAGGAGGGACAGATACGCAGTATTTT
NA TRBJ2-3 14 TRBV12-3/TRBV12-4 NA CASSLDSSADTQYF TGTGCCAGCAGTTTAGACAGCAGCGCAGATACGCAGTATTTT
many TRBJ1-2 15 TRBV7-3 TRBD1 CASSLTGTGGHGYTF TGTGCCAGCAGCTTAACCGGGACAGGGGGCCATGGCTACACCTTC
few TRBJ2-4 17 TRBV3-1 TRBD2 CASSQEPSGGAKNIQYF TGTGCCAGCAGCCAAGAGCCCAGCGGGGGAGCCAAAAACATTCAGTACTTC
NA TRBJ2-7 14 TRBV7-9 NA CASNQLSGNYEQYF TGTGCCAGCAACCAACTTAGCGGCAACTACGAGCAGTACTTC
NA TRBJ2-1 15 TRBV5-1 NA CASSGGLGTYNEQFF TGCGCCAGCAGTGGCGGGCTTGGCACCTACAATGAGCAGTTCTTC
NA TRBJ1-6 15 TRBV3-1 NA CASSQDAQFNSPLHF TGTGCCAGCAGCCAAGACGCCCAGTTTAATTCACCCCTCCACTTT
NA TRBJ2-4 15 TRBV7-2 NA CASSLAWGSKNIQYF TGTGCCAGCAGCTTAGCGTGGGGCAGTAAAAACATTCAGTACTTC
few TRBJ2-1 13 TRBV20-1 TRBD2 CSASGGGNYEQFF TGCAGTGCTAGCGGGGGGGGCAATTATGAGCAGTTCTTC
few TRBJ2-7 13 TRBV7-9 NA CASSPRFLAEQYF TGTGCCAGCAGCCCCCGTTTCCTAGCAGAGCAGTACTTC
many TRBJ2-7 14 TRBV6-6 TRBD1 CASSAGGRSYEQYF TGTGCCAGCAGTGCAGGGGGCAGATCCTACGAGCAGTACTTC
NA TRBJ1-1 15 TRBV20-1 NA CSAVRAHYPGTEAFF TGCAGTGCTGTCCGGGCCCACTATCCGGGCACTGAAGCTTTCTTT
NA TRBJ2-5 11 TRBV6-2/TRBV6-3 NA CASTSFQEQYF TGTGCCAGCACCTCCTTTCAGGAGCAGTACTTC
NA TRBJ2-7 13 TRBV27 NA CASRRQQNYEQYF TGTGCCAGCAGACGGCAGCAGAACTACGAGCAGTACTTC
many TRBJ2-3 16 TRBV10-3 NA CAISERGPTSTDTQYF TGTGCCATCAGTGAGCGGGGTCCCACTAGCACAGATACGCAGTATTTT
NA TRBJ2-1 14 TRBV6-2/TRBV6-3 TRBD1 CASTEPRGRNEQFF TGTGCCAGCACCGAACCCAGGGGGCGGAATGAGCAGTTCTTC
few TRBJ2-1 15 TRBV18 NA CASSPPGTLYNEQFF TGTGCCAGCTCACCACCCGGGACGCTCTACAATGAGCAGTTCTTC
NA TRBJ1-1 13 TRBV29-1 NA CSVEGERSTEAFF TGCAGCGTTGAAGGGGAAAGGAGCACTGAAGCTTTCTTT
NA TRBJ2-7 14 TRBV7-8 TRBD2 CASSFGGGPGEQYF TGTGCCAGCAGCTTCGGGGGAGGGCCGGGTGAGCAGTACTTC
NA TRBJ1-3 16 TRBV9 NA CASSVHDGSSGNTIYF TGTGCCAGCAGCGTACACGACGGGAGCTCTGGAAACACCATATATTTT
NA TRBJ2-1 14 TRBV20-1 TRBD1 CSARGGQGYNEQFF TGCAGTGCTAGAGGGGGACAGGGTTACAATGAGCAGTTCTTC
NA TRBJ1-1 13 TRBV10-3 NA CAISFGVNTEAFF TGTGCCATCAGTTTCGGAGTGAACACTGAAGCTTTCTTT
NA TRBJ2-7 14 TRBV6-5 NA CASSRQGISYEQYF TGTGCCAGCAGCCGGCAGGGAATCTCCTACGAGCAGTACTTC
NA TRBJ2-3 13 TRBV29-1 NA CSVGPQAQDTQYF TGCAGCGTTGGGCCCCAGGCCCAAGATACGCAGTATTTT
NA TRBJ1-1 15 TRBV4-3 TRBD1 CASSRSGQGNTEAFF TGCGCCAGCAGCCGATCGGGACAGGGGAACACTGAAGCTTTCTTT
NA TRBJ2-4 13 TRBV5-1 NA CASSLQGRNIQYF TGCGCCAGCAGCTTACAGGGAAGGAACATTCAGTACTTC
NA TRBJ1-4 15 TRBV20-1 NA CSARETGEWDEKLFF TGCAGTGCTAGAGAAACCGGGGAATGGGATGAAAAACTGTTTTTT
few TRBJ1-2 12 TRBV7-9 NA CASSSSPRGYTF TGTGCCAGCAGCTCGTCGCCCCGCGGCTACACCTTC
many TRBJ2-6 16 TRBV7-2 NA CASSLATASGANVLTF TGTGCCAGCAGCTTAGCTACAGCGTCTGGGGCCAACGTCCTGACTTTC
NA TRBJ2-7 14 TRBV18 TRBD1 CASSPGQGVTEQYF TGTGCCAGCTCACCAGGGCAGGGGGTGACCGAGCAGTACTTC
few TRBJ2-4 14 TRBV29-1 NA CSGRSQRVGGIQYF TGCAGCGGACGAAGTCAACGAGTAGGTGGCATTCAGTACTTC
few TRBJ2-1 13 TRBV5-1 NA CASSLTRQFEQFF TGCGCCAGCAGCCTGACGAGACAGTTTGAGCAGTTCTTC
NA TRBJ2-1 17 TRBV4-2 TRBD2 CASSQEVTSGGRNEQFF TGTGCCAGCAGCCAAGAGGTAACTAGCGGGGGTCGCAATGAGCAGTTCTTC
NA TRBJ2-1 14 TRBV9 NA CASSVQGGNVEQFF TGTGCCAGCAGCGTACAAGGAGGGAACGTTGAGCAGTTCTTC
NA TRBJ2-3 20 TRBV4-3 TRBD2 CASSQQTSGGNSPRTDTQYF TGCGCCAGCAGCCAGCAAACTAGCGGGGGAAACTCACCCCGCACAGATACGCAGTATTTT
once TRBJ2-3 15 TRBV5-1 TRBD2 CASVPSGGGADTQYF TGCGCCAGCGTCCCTAGCGGGGGGGGCGCAGATACGCAGTATTTT
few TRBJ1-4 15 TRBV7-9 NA CASSKGQGRNEKLFF TGTGCCAGCAGCAAGGGGCAGGGGAGAAATGAAAAACTGTTTTTT
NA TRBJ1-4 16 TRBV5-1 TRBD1 CASSWLQGATNEKLFF TGCGCCAGCAGCTGGCTCCAGGGGGCAACTAATGAAAAACTGTTTTTT
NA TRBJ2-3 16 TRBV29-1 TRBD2 CSVGAGTTFSTDTQYF TGCAGCGTTGGGGCCGGGACTACCTTTAGCACAGATACGCAGTATTTT
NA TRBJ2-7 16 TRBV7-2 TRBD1 CASSLAIRTGLDEQYF TGTGCCAGCAGCTTAGCGATCAGGACAGGGCTCGACGAGCAGTACTTC
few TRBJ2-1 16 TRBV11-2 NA CASSSLQGTGYNEQFF TGTGCCAGCAGCTCCCTCCAGGGGACTGGGTACAATGAGCAGTTCTTC
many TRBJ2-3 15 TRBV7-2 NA CASSPRMGATDTQYF TGTGCCAGCAGCCCCAGGATGGGAGCCACAGATACGCAGTATTTT
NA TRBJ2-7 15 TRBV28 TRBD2 CASLAGPLSSYEQYF TGTGCCAGCCTAGCGGGACCACTAAGCTCCTACGAGCAGTACTTC
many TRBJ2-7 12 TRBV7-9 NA CASSLDYNEQYF TGTGCCAGCAGCTTAGACTACAACGAGCAGTACTTC
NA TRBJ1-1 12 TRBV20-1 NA CSESSGATEAFF TGCAGTGAGTCAAGTGGGGCCACTGAAGCTTTCTTT